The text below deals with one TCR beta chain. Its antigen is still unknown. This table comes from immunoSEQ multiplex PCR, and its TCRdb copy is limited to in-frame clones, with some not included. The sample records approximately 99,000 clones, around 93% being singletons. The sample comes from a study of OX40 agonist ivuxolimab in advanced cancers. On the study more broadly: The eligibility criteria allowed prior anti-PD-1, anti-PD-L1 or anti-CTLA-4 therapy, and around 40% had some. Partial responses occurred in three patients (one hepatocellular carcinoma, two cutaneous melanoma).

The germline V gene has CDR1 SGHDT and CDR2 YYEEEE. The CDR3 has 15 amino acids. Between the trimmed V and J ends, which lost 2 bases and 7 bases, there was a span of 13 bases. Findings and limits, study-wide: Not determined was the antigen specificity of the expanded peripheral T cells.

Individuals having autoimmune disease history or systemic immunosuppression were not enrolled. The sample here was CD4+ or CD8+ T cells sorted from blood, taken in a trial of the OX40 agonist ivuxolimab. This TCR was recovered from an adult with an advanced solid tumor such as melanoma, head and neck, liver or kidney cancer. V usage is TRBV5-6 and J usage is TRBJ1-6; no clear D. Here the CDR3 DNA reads TGTGCCAGCAGCTTAATGGGCCGAGAGAATTCACCCCTCCACTTT. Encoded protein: CASSLMGRENSPLHF.